The 26 T cell receptor beta chains in this list originate from one sample, sequenced in a study of T cell responses to AZD1222 COVID-19 vaccine. The assay was immunoSEQ multiplex PCR, and TCRdb's table has in-frame clones only and misses some. This table holds 150,000 to 200,000 clones, approximately 95% found once. The input for sequencing was peripheral blood, taken on day 0 of AZD1222 vaccination. The receptors were gathered from an adult in good health.

This clone is a singleton in its sample. The V gene is TRBV18, the J gene TRBJ2-2; 11 positions agree with TRBD2. The CDR3 is made up of 16 amino acids. Unmatched junction bases numbered 2, after V lost 2 bases and J lost 3 bases. Germline V gene data show CDR1 as KGHSH and CDR2 as LQKENI. CDR3: CASSPTLAGDTGELFF. The CDR3 coding sequence is TGTGCCAGCTCACCAACACTAGCGGGAGACACCGGGGAGCTGTTTTTT.

V usage is TRBV2 and J usage is TRBJ2-1; 11 positions agree with TRBD2. V trimming: 6 bases; J trimming: 4 bases; junction bases outside the gene matches: 5. Germline V gives CDR1 SNHLY, CDR2 FYNNEI. The length of the CDR3 is 15 residues. Written as DNA, the CDR3 is TGTGCCAGCAGCGCTGGGACTAGCGGTTACAATGAGCAGTTCTTC. Translated: CASSAGTSGYNEQFF.

This clone occurred once. The V gene is TRBV6-2 or TRBV6-3, the J gene TRBJ2-7, with 11 bases aligning to TRBD2. The germline gives CDR1 MNHEY, CDR2 SVGEGT. Germline trimming cut 4 bases from V and 7 bases from J; bases unmatched to any gene: 15. The CDR3 covers 17 residues. As DNA, the CDR3 is TGTGCCAGCAGTTCCCATAATAGCGGGAGGGCTTTCTGGGAGCAGTACTTC. Translated: CASSSHNSGRAFWEQYF.

V usage is TRBV11-2 and J usage is TRBJ2-7; no firm D call. CDR3 size: 16 residues. V was shortened by 4 bases and J by 0 bases, with 16 bases between the two germline ends. Germline assignment: CDR1 SGHAT and CDR2 FQNNGV. The CDR3 protein is CASSWSMASHSYEQYF. In DNA, the CDR3 is TGTGCCAGCAGCTGGAGTATGGCTTCTCACTCCTACGAGCAGTACTTC.

The chain links TRBV2 to TRBJ2-7; 7 bases line up with TRBD2. V lost 2 bases and J lost 3; bases outside the gene matches: 7. The CDR3 totals 15 residues. Germline assignment: CDR1 SNHLY and CDR2 FYNNEI. CDR3 loop: CASSELAGAIYEQYF. CDR3 in DNA: TGTGCCAGCAGTGAACTGGCGGGAGCGATCTACGAGCAGTACTTC.

V and J are TRBV15 and TRBJ2-1; unclear D gene. From germline, CDR1 is LNHNV and CDR2 YYDKDF (reference sequence). This CDR3 comprises 15 residues. Trimming removed 3 bases at V and 8 bases at J, with 17 bases between. The CDR3 DNA is TGTGCCACCAGCAGGGAAGGCTTAAGGGTCGATGAGCAGTTCTTC. It translates to CATSREGLRVDEQFF.

CDR3 in DNA: TGTGCCAGCAGTGAAGCGCTGAGGTTGCTCCATGGCTACACCTTC. It translates to CASSEALRLLHGYTF. This chain uses TRBV2 with TRBJ1-2; no reliable D call. This CDR3 contains 15 residues. In germline, CDR1 is SNHLY, CDR2 FYNNEI. V was pared by 0 bases and J by 6 bases, with 14 bases between.

The J gene is TRBJ2-5, the V gene TRBV27, with 13 nucleotides matching TRBD2. The J segment lost 5 bases and the V segment lost 3 bases, leaving 6 bases of the junction unmatched. The CDR3 is made up of 16 amino acids. Germline V gives CDR1 MNHEY, CDR2 SMNVEV (reference sequence). The CDR3 DNA is TGTGCCAGCAGTTTGGAGACTAGCGGGGGGCTGGAGACCCAGTACTTC. Protein sequence: CASSLETSGGLETQYF.

This chain joins TRBV2 and TRBJ1-1; the D gene is possibly TRBD1 (6 bases). Trimming removed 8 bases at V and 4 bases at J, with 14 bases between. Germline CDR1 SNHLY, CDR2 FYNNEI. The CDR3 loop spans 13 amino acids. The CDR3 here is CASGRQAGTEAFF. The CDR3 region has the DNA TGTGCCAGCGGACGACAGGCCGGCACTGAAGCTTTCTTT.

This chain joins TRBV6-5 and TRBJ2-1, with unresolved D. V gave up 2 bases and J gave up 2 bases, with 10 bases separating them. CDR1 and CDR2 (germline): MNHEY, SVGAGI. This CDR3 contains 15 residues. The DNA for the CDR3 is TGTGCCAGCAGTTACCGAGCGACACCCTACAATGAGCAGTTCTTC. Translating gives CASSYRATPYNEQFF.

V is TRBV6-5 and J is TRBJ1-1; D remains unclear. Germline-derived CDR1 and CDR2 are MNHEY and SVGAGI. V was trimmed by 10 bases and J by 3 bases, leaving 18 bases between them. CDR3 length equals 14 residues. Written as DNA, the CDR3 is TGTGCCATCTCCTGGAAAGGAGGAGACACTGAAGCTTTCTTT. Amino acids: CAISWKGGDTEAFF.

The rearrangement uses TRBV11-2 and TRBJ2-5; 16 bases are shared with TRBD2. Per the germline V gene, CDR1 is SGHAT and CDR2 is FQNNGV. The CDR3 loop spans 17 amino acids. The junction had 8 bases not matched to a gene; V was cut back by 5 bases and J by 5 bases. The CDR3 reads CASSPGTSGGALETQYF. The CDR3 DNA reads as TGTGCCAGCAGCCCAGGGACTAGCGGGGGGGCTTTGGAGACCCAGTACTTC. Looking up the rest from reference TRBV11-2 and TRBJ2-5 gives the full variable domain: EAGVAQSPRYKIIEKRQSVAFWCNPISGHATLYWYQQILGQGPKLLIQFQNNGVVDDSQLPKDRFSAERLKGVDSTLKIQPAKLEDSAVYLCASSPGTSGGALETQYFGPGTRLLVL.

This sequence joins TRBV7-8 and TRBJ1-5, with D hard to call. Germline loops: CDR1 SGHVS, CDR2 FQNEAQ. V gave up 1 base and J gave up 4 bases, with 8 bases separating them. This CDR3 is 14 amino acids long. The CDR3 region has the DNA TGTGCCAGCAGCTTAGTGACTGATAATCAGCCCCAGCATTTT. Amino acids: CASSLVTDNQPQHF.

This clone was counted many times. V gene TRBV6-4 combines with J gene TRBJ2-3; D is possibly TRBD2 (6 bases). Per the germline V gene, CDR1 is MRHNA and CDR2 is SNTAGT. Trimming took off 3 bases at V and 0 bases at J, with 10 bases between the two ends. This CDR3 region has 15 residues. The CDR3 DNA reads as TGTGCCAGCAGTGAAGTAGCGGCTAGCACAGATACGCAGTATTTT. It codes for CASSEVAASTDTQYF.

V is TRBV19 and J is TRBJ1-2; TRBD1 matches at 7 bases. CDR1 is LNHDA and CDR2 is SQIVND in the germline V gene (reference sequence). The CDR3 runs 15 residues. After removal of 5 bases from V and 0 bases from J, the junction contained 6 bases not matched to a gene. The CDR3 spells CASSPPGQPNYGYTF. The CDR3 region has the DNA TGTGCCAGTAGTCCTCCGGGACAGCCTAACTATGGCTACACCTTC.

This clone was detected only once. V is TRBV7-2 and J is TRBJ2-3; 11 bases are shared with TRBD2. Germline trimming cut 3 bases from V and 5 bases from J; bases unmatched to any gene: 7. The CDR3 runs to 16 residues. The germline CDR1 and CDR2 sequences are SGHTA and FQGNSA. The CDR3, as DNA: TGTGCCAGCAGCTTGACTAGCGGGGCAGGAGGAGATACGCAGTATTTT. This codes for CASSLTSGAGGDTQYF.

The chain has TRBV5-6 and TRBJ2-5; a weak D match, TRBD1 (6 bases). The V end was cut by 1 base, the J end by 5 bases, with 12 bases between. The CDR3 runs to 14 residues. In germline, CDR1 is SGHDT, CDR2 YYEEEE. CDR3 loop: CASSLRQGTETQYF. CDR3 nucleotide sequence: TGTGCCAGCAGCTTGCGGCAGGGGACCGAGACCCAGTACTTC.

The chain recombines TRBV2 with TRBJ2-7, with D unresolved. V was clipped by 6 bases and J by 0 bases, with 6 bases between them. This CDR3 is built from 12 residues. Germline V lookup: CDR1 SNHLY, CDR2 FYNNEI. CDR3 protein: CASRQSSYEQYF. The CDR3 coding sequence is TGTGCCAGCAGGCAGTCCTCCTACGAGCAGTACTTC.

The J gene is TRBJ2-2, the V gene TRBV7-7; 9 bases map to TRBD1. In germline, CDR1 is SSHAT, CDR2 FNYEAQ (reference sequence). The CDR3 totals 17 residues. V trimming: 4 bases; J trimming: 2 bases; junction bases outside the gene matches: 8. The CDR3 here is CASSSHPGQGNTGELFF. DNA for the CDR3: TGTGCCAGCAGCTCACATCCGGGACAGGGAAACACCGGGGAGCTGTTTTTT.

The chain is built from TRBV6-6 and TRBJ1-3; D is possibly TRBD1 (6 bases). Trimming stripped 5 bases from V and 0 bases from J, with 20 bases between. CDR1 MNHNY and CDR2 SVGAGI come from the germline V gene (reference sequence). This CDR3 contains 18 residues. The CDR3 sequence: CASSPPVRGAFSGNTIYF. CDR3 coding DNA: TGTGCCAGCAGTCCCCCAGTGCGGGGGGCCTTCTCTGGAAACACCATATATTTT.

The rearrangement uses TRBV5-5 and TRBJ1-1; D gene unclear. Per the germline V gene, CDR1 is SGHKS and CDR2 is YYEKEE (reference sequence). The ends were cut back, 0 bases at V and 4 bases at J, with 13 bases in the middle. CDR3 length: 15 residues. CDR3 coding DNA: TGTGCCAGCAGCTTGGCCGTGGTCGGCGGCACTGAAGCTTTCTTT. Its translation: CASSLAVVGGTEAFF.

The chain is built from TRBV12-3 or TRBV12-4 and TRBJ1-1; the D is unclear. This CDR3 region has 13 residues. V lost 2 bases, J lost 2 bases, and 6 bases lay in between. The CDR3 DNA sequence: TGTGCCAGCAGTTTATCCCTAAACACTGAAGCTTTCTTT. This codes for CASSLSLNTEAFF.

The rearrangement joins TRBV3-1 (or the pseudogene TRBV3-2) to TRBJ1-5; D remains ambiguous. With 1 base removed from V and 9 bases from J, the gap between germline ends came to 7 bases. Germline-derived CDR1 and CDR2 are LGHDT and YNNKEL (reference sequence). This CDR3 comprises 12 residues. For the CDR3, the DNA is TGTGCCAGCAGCCAAGGTGTCTCGCCCCAGCATTTT. It encodes CASSQGVSPQHF.

The chain employs TRBV18 and TRBJ1-2; maybe TRBD1 (6 bases). CDR1 and CDR2 from the germline V gene are KGHSH and LQKENI. This CDR3 spans 16 amino acids. V dropped 2 bases and J dropped 4 bases, with 17 bases sitting between them. CDR3 in amino acids: CASSPSTGVRVYGYTF. CDR3 coding DNA: TGTGCCAGCTCACCATCGACAGGCGTTAGGGTCTATGGCTACACCTTC.

This chain links TRBV9 with TRBJ1-3; TRBD1 agrees at 7 bases. Germline trimming cut 3 bases from V and 0 bases from J; bases unmatched to any gene: 3. Germline values: CDR1 SGDLS, CDR2 YYNGEE. This CDR3 is 15 amino acids long. The CDR3 is CASSATGLSGNTIYF. In DNA, the CDR3 is TGTGCCAGCAGCGCGACAGGGCTCTCTGGAAACACCATATATTTT.

The CDR3 protein is CASSQALTFSGGSPSYNEQFF. The CDR3 coding sequence is TGTGCCAGCAGCCAAGCCTTGACATTCTCGGGGGGGTCCCCCTCTTACAATGAGCAGTTCTTC. The chain recombines TRBV4-2 with TRBJ2-1; 8 nucleotides align to TRBD2. With V trimmed by 1 base and J by 4 bases, 21 bases remained unmatched. The CDR3 consists of 21 residues. The germline V gene has CDR1 LGHNA and CDR2 YNFKEQ.